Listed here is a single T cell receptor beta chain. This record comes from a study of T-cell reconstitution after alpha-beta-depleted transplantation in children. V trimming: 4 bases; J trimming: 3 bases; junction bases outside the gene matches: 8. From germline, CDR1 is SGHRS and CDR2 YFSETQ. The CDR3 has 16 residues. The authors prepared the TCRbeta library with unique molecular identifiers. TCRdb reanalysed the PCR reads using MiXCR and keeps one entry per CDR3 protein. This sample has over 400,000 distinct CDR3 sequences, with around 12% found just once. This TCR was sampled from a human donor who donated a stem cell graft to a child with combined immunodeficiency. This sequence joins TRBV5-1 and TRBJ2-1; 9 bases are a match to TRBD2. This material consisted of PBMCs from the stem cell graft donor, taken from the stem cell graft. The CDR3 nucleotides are TGCGCCAGCAGCCCAGAGGCGGGGGGGGTCTACAATGAGCAGTTCTTC. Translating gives CASSPEAGGVYNEQFF.